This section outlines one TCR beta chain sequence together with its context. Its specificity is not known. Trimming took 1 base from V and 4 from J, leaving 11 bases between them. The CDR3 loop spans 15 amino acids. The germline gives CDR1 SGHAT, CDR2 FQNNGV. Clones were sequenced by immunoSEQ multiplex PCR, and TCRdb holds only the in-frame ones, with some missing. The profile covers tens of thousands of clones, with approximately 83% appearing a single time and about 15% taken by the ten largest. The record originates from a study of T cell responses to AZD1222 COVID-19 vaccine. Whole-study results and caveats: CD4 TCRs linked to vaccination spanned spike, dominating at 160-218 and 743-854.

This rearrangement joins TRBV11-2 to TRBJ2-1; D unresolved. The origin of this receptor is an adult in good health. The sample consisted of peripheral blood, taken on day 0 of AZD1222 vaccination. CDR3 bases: TGTGCCAGCAGCTTAGGTCCGGGCCCTTACAATGAGCAGTTCTTC. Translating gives CASSLGPGPYNEQFF.